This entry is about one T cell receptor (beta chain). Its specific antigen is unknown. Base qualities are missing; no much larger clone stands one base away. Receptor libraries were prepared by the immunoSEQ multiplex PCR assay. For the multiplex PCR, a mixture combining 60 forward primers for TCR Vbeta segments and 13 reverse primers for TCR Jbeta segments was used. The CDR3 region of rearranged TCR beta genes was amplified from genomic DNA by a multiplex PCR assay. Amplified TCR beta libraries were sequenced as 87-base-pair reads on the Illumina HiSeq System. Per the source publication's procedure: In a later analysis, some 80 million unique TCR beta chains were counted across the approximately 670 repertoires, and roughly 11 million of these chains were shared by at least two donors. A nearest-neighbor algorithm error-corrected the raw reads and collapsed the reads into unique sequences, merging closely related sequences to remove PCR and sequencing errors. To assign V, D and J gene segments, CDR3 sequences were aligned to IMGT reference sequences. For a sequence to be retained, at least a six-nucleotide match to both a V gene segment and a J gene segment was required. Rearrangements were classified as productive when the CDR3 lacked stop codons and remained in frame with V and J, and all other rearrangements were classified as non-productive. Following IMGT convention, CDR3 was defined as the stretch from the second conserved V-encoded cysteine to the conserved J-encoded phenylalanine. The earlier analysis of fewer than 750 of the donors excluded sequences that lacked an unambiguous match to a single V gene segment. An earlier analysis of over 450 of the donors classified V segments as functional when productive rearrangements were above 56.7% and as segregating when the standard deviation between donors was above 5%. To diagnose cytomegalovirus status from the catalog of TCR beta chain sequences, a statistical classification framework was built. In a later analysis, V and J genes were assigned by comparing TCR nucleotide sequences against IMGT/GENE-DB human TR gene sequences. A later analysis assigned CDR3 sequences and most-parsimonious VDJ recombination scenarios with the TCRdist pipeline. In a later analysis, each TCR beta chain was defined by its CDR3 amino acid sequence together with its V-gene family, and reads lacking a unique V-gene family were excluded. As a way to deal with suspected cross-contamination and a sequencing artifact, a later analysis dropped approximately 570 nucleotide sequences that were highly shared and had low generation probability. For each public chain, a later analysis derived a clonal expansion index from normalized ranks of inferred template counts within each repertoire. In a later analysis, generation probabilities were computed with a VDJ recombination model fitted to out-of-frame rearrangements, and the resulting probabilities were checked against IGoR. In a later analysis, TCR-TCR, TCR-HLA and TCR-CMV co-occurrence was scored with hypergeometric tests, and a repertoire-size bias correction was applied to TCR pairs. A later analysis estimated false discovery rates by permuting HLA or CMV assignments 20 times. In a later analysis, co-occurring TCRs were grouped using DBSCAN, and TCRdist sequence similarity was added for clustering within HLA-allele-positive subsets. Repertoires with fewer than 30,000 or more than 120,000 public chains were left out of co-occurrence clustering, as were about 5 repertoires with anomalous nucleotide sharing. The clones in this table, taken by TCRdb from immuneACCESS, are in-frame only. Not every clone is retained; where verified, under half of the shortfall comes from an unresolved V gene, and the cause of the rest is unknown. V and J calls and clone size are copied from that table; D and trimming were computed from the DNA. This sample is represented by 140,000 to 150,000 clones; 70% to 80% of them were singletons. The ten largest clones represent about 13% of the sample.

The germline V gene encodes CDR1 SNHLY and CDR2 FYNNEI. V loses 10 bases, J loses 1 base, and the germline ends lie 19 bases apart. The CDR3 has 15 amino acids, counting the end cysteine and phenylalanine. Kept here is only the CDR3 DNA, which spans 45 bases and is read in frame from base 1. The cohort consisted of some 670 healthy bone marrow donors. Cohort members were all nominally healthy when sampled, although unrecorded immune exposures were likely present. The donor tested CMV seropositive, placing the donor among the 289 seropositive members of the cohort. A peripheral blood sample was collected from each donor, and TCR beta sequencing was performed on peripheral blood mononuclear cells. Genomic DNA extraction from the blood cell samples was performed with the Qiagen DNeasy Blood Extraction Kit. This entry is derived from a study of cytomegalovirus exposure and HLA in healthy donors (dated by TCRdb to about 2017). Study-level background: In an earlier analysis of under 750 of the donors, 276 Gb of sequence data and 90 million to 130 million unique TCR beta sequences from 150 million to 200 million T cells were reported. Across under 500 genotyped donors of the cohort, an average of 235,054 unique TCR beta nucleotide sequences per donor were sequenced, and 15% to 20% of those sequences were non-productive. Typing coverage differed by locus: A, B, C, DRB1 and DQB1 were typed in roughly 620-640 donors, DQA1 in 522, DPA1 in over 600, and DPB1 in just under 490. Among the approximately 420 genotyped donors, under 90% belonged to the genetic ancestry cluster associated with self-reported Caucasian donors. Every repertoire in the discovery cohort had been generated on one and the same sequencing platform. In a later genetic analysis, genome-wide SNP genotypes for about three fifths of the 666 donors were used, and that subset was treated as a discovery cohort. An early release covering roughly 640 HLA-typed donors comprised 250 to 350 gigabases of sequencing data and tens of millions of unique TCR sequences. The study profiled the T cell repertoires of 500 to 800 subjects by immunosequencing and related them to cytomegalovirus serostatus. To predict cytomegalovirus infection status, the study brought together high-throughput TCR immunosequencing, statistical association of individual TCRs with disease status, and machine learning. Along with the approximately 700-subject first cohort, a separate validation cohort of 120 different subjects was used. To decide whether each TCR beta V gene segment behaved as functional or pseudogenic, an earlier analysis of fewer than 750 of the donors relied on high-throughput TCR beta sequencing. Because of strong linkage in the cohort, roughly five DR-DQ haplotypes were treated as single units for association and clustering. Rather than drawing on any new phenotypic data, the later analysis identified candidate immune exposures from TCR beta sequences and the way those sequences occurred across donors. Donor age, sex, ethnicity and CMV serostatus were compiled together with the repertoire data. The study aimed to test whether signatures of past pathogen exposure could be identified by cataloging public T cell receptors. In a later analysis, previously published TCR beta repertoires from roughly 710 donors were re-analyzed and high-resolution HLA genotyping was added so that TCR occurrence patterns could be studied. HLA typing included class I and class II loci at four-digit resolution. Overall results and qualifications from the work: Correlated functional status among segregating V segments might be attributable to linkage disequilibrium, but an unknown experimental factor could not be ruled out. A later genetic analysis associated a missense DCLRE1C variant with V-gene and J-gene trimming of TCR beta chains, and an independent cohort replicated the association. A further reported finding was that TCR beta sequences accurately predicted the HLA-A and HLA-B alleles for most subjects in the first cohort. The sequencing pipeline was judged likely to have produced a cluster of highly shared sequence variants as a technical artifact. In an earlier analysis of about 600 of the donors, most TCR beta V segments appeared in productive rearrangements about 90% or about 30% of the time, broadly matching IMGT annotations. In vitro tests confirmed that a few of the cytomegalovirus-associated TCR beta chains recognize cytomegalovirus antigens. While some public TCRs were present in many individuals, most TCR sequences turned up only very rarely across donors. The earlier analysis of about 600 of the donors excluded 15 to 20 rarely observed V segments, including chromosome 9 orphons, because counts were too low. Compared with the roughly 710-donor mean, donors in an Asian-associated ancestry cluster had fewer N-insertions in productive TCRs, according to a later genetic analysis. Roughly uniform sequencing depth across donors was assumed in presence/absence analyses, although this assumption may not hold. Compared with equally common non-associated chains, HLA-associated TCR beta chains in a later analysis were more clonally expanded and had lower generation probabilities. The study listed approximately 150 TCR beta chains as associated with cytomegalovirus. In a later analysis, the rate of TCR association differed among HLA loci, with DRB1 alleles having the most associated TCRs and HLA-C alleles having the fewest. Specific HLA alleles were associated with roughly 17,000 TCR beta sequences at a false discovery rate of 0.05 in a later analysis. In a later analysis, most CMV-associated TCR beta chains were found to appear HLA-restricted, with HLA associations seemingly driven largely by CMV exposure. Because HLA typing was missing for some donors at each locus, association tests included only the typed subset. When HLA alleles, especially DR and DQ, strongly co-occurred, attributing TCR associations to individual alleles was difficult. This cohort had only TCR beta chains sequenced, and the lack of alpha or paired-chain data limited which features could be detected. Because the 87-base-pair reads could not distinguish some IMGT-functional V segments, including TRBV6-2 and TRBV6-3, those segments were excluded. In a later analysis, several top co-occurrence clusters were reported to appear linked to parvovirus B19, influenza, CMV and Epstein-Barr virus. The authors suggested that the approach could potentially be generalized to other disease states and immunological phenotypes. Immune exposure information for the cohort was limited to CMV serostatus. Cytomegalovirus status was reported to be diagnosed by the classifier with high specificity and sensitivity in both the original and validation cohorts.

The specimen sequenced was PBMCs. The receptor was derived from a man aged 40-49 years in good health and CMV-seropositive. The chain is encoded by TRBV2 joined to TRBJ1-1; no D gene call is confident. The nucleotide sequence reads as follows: TGTGCCAACCCCCTTCGGACTCAAGAGAACACTGAAGCTTTCTTT. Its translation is CANPLRTQENTEAFF.